This section outlines one T cell receptor (beta chain) sequence together with its context. Compared with germline, one end of the junction differs, possibly owing to a read error. CDR1 and CDR2 from the germline V gene are ENHRY and SYGVKD. The length of the CDR3 is 15 residues. This sample was taken from a study of tumor-infiltrating lymphocytes in primary liver carcinoma. Background on the study: Patients were both men and women, whose ages ran from 30 to 69 years. Lesions, classed as T1-T3 N0M0, spanned 4.2 to 10 cm across. Samples gave roughly 3.65 to 7.13 million productive TCRbeta reads, similar across tissue types.

Taking 20-30 mg of unsorted bulk tissue, the authors co-extracted RNA and DNA. Chronic HBV infection was present in the patients, who were treatment-naive. A primer matching the constant region was used to make TCR beta cDNA from 500 to 650 ng of total RNA. Investigators got TCR beta libraries out of three nested multiplex PCR rounds, done with slightly modified ARM-PCR. TRBV1-TRBV30 forward and Cbeta reverse primers drove the first two approximately 10-cycle rounds. TCRdb processed the multiplex PCR reads anew with MiXCR; each CDR3 protein has one entry. The sample includes some 46,000 distinct CDR3 sequences, around 80% of them seen just once.

The sequencing sample was made of tumor-adjacent normal liver tissue. The V call is TRBV10-3, the J call TRBJ1-3; D is undetermined. This clonotype originated in a woman between 25 and 40 years old with primary liver carcinoma and hepatitis B virus infection. The CDR3, as DNA: TGTGCTACGAAGCTGACATCTGGCTCTGGAAACACCACATATTTT. Encoded protein: CATKLTSGSGNTTYF.